Listed here are 10 T cell receptor beta chains from one sample, sequenced in a study of T-cell reconstitution after alpha-beta-depleted transplantation in children. The library targeted TCRbeta and was prepared with unique molecular identifiers. MiXCR, run by TCRdb on the PCR reads, gives a single entry per CDR3 protein. The repertoire holds a few hundred thousand distinct CDR3 sequences, roughly 10% seen once, with 4.5% to 6% in the top ten. The sequenced sample was PBMCs from the stem cell graft donor, obtained from the stem cell graft. Receptors were obtained from a human donor who donated a stem cell graft to a child with acute myeloid leukemia.

This clonotype was counted at least ten times. The rearrangement uses TRBV5-1 and TRBJ1-4; 8 bases are shared with TRBD1. Germline-derived CDR1 and CDR2 are SGHRS and YFSETQ. This CDR3 comprises 16 residues. Trimming at V came to 1 base and at J to 8 bases, leaving 10 bases not matched to a gene. The CDR3 sequence: CASSLIPQGAGEKLFF. For the CDR3, the DNA is TGCGCCAGCAGCTTGATACCCCAGGGGGCTGGAGAAAAACTGTTTTTT.

The gene calls are TRBV20-1 and TRBJ1-1; D gene unclear. The V gene lost 6 bases and the J gene lost 1 base, with 15 bases spanning the gap. CDR3 length: 14 residues. Germline V gene sequence: CDR1 DFQATT, CDR2 SNEGSKA (reference sequence). The CDR3 nucleotides read TGCAGTGCGAGCCCGCCAGCGGGGAACACTGAAGCTTTCTTT. Translation: CSASPPAGNTEAFF.

This clonotype showed up many times. The V gene is TRBV5-1, the J gene TRBJ2-3; possibly TRBD1 or TRBD2 for D (6 bases each). The V gene lost 3 bases and the J gene lost 0 bases, with 11 bases spanning the gap. The CDR3 runs to 15 residues. CDR1 and CDR2 (germline): SGHRS, YFSETQ. This CDR3 reads CASSSTGASTDTQYF. Written as DNA, the CDR3 is TGCGCCAGCAGCTCAACGGGGGCAAGCACAGATACGCAGTATTTT.

The chain uses TRBV12-3 or TRBV12-4 and TRBJ2-2, with 8 bases fitting TRBD1. This CDR3 is built from 15 residues. The V segment lost 6 bases and the J segment 4 bases; nucleotides outside the gene matches: 7. CDR3: CASSARGQATGELFF. CDR3 DNA sequence: TGTGCCAGCAGCGCCAGGGGACAGGCCACCGGGGAGCTGTTTTTT.

This clonotype was picked up a small number of times. The chain recombines TRBV4-2 with TRBJ2-7; a weak D match, TRBD2 (7 bases). Per the germline V gene, CDR1 is LGHNA and CDR2 is YNFKEQ. The CDR3 length is 14 residues. Trimming cost V 2 bases and J 2 bases, with 10 bases left between them. The CDR3 nucleotides read TGTGCCAGCAGCCAATGGCGGGGGCCCTACGAGCAGTACTTC. This codes for CASSQWRGPYEQYF.

The V gene is TRBV19, the J gene TRBJ2-7; D may be TRBD2 (6 bases). The CDR3 spans 15 residues. Trimming took off 6 bases at V and 1 base at J, with 16 bases between the two ends. The V gene's germline CDR1 is LNHDA and CDR2 SQIVND (reference sequence). CDR3 coding DNA: TGTGCCAGTAGCCGAACTGGACTACTTTCCTACGAGCAGTACTTC. The encoded protein is CASSRTGLLSYEQYF.

This clonotype was seen a few times. The chain is built from TRBV5-1 and TRBJ2-5; a possible D gene is TRBD1 (6 bases). The CDR3 sequence is 15 residues long. Germline CDR1 reads SGHRS; CDR2 reads YFSETQ. Trimming took off 5 bases at V and 1 base at J, with 15 bases between the two ends. This CDR3 is CASRGAGMGQETQYF. As DNA, the CDR3 is TGCGCCAGCAGGGGGGCAGGGATGGGCCAAGAGACCCAGTACTTC.

CDR3 amino acids: CASSLGGGEGTQYF. The CDR3 DNA reads as TGTGCCAGCAGCTTAGGGGGGGGGGAAGGAACGCAGTATTTT. The rearrangement uses TRBV7-8 and TRBJ2-3, with TRBD2 identical over 7 bases. CDR3 length equals 14 residues. The germline CDR1 and CDR2 sequences are SGHVS and FQNEAQ. V dropped 1 base and J dropped 9; count of bases not matched to a gene: 7.

This clonotype was recorded a few times. The chain employs TRBV27 and TRBJ1-2; D ambiguous. The CDR3 length is 13 residues. CDR1 and CDR2 (germline): MNHEY, SMNVEV (reference sequence). Trimming stripped 3 bases from V and 2 bases from J, with 7 bases between. The DNA for the CDR3 is TGTGCCAGCAGTTTCCAGTTCAACTATGGCTACACCTTC. Amino acid sequence: CASSFQFNYGYTF.

V and J are TRBV4-3 and TRBJ2-4; possibly TRBD1 or TRBD2 for D (6 bases each). The germline gives CDR1 LGHNA, CDR2 YSLEER. The V and J ends lost 0 bases and 3 bases respectively, with 15 bases between them. This CDR3 region has 17 residues. Here the CDR3 reads CASSQDPGGRGKNIQYF. The CDR3 coding sequence is TGCGCCAGCAGCCAAGATCCCGGGGGCAGGGGCAAAAACATTCAGTACTTC.